This T cell receptor beta chain stems from a study of T cell responses to AZD1222 COVID-19 vaccine. The germline gives CDR1 LGHDT, CDR2 YNNKEL (reference sequence). The CDR3 covers 14 residues. The ends lost 2 bases at V and 5 bases at J; junction bases unmatched: 5. Sequencing used immunoSEQ multiplex PCR; TCRdb keeps in-frame clones, though not all of them. The data show about 53,000 clones, about 88% seen once. This clone appeared a single time. The chain has TRBV3-1 (or the pseudogene TRBV3-2) and TRBJ2-7, with 8 bases aligning to TRBD1. The material sequenced was peripheral blood, taken on day 0 of AZD1222 vaccination. The TCR sequence derives from an adult in good health. The CDR3 nucleotides read TGTGCCAGCAGCCAACAGGGGGCCGGAGACGAGCAGTACTTC. This translates into CASSQQGAGDEQYF.